Described below is a single T cell receptor beta chain sequence and its context. The data were taken from a study of blood T cell repertoires in COVID-19. The overall study: Researchers got acute and convalescent COVID-19 samples from the United States, Italy and Spain. Sources were T cells, B-cell-depleted T cells, or PBMCs; the material itself was cDNA or gDNA.

In the authors' workflow: Estimation of nucleated cell counts relied on the amplification of reference gene primers. The data were produced by immunoSEQ multiplex PCR, yet TCRdb's version contains in-frame clones alone and is incomplete. V and J calls plus clone size are reproduced from that table; the DNA served to infer D and trimming. The table records over 120,000 clones, over 75% of them present only once. There are 14 residues in the CDR3. The germline V gene has CDR1 MDHEN and CDR2 SYDVKM. Trimming took 6 bases from V and 4 from J; bases not matched to a gene: 8. The sequencing input was peripheral blood. The V and J genes are TRBV28 and TRBJ1-2; 7 nucleotides align to TRBD1. The sequence derives from an older man with acute or convalescent COVID-19. The CDR3: CASSSQGVGYGYTF. Here the CDR3 DNA reads TGTGCCAGCAGCTCCCAGGGGGTCGGCTATGGCTACACCTTC.